This T cell receptor (beta chain) was observed in a study of vaccination effects on CD4 cells after COVID-19. About the study: Sampling occurred a median 72 days post second dose, range 14 to 241. Whole-study results and caveats: Convalescent patients were scarce, and early post-infection timepoints were absent.

Only a few counts were recorded for this clone. The antigen is undetermined. CDR3 size: 12 residues. With V trimmed by 7 bases and J by 5 bases, 5 bases remained unmatched. Germline V gene sequence: CDR1 SQVTM, CDR2 ANQGSEA. CD4+ T cells specific for antigen were expanded with viral peptide pools by the ViraFEST assay before sequencing. Following culture for about 11 days, CD4+ T cells were isolated. Participants completed two doses of the BNT162b2 or mRNA-1273 vaccine. Measured with immunoSEQ multiplex PCR; TCRdb has only the in-frame clones, and not every one. Of 64,000 or so clones listed, 75% to 85% are singletons.

Specimen: CD4+ T cells from PBMCs cultured with HCoV-OC43 spike peptides, collected after COVID-19 vaccination. Subset described: HCoV-OC43 spike overlapping peptide pool stimulation. This clonotype was obtained from a human donor who received a COVID-19 vaccine. The V gene is TRBV29-1, the J gene TRBJ2-5, with TRBD1 identical over 9 bases. CDR3 coding DNA: TGCAGCGCTACACAGGGGGCGGAGACCCAGTACTTC. Translating it yields CSATQGAETQYF.